The present T cell receptor beta chain was sequenced within a study of PD-L1 blockade in urothelial cancer. Study in general: Male sex and bladder-origin urothelial cancer were recorded for twenty-five of 29 patients. Patients' prior chemotherapy regimens numbered 0 to 3. Blood analysis took place 3 weeks (second dose) and 6 weeks after treatment start.

Sequencing was performed with immunoSEQ multiplex PCR; in TCRdb, only in-frame clones are kept and a portion is missing. There are tens of thousands of clones in the sample; about 88% occur only once, and roughly 2.5% lies in the top ten. Deletions cut 4 bases from V and 4 bases from J, with 5 bases between. CDR3 length: 11 residues. The germline CDR1 and CDR2 sequences are MNHEY and SVGAGI. Time point given: peripheral blood 6 weeks after treatment start. Patients each gave 1 to 8 samples, pretreatment and on-treatment. The TCR was taken from a man aged 55-75 years with urothelial cancer. The sample consisted of PBMCs, taken around atezolizumab (anti-PD-L1) treatment. The gene calls are TRBV6-5 and TRBJ2-7; D is ambiguous. CDR3 DNA: TGTGCCAGCAGTTTTAATTACGAGCAGTACTTC. Its protein product is CASSFNYEQYF.